These 2 T cell receptor beta chains share one sample of origin, sequenced in a study of human T cells and chemical hapten exposure. TCRdb passed the RACE reads through MiXCR, listing each CDR3 protein once. Found here are 330,000 or so distinct CDR3 sequences, about 6.3% of them singletons; the top ten hold less than 6.5%. Time point reported: patch test 2, 6 weeks after DPC sensitization. Treatment reported: therapeutic diphenylcyclopropenone sensitization with weekly scalp DPC. The material sequenced was whole blood, taken in connection with sensitization to the hapten diphenylcyclopropenone (DPC). The receptors derive from a woman under 30 with alopecia areata. Some clones in this sample may be carry-over from other donors' samples.

This clonotype was counted ten times or more. This chain uses TRBV7-6 with TRBJ2-2; D call uncertain. CDR1 is SGHVS and CDR2 is FNYEAQ in the germline V gene. This CDR3 has 18 residues. V was shortened by 2 bases and J by 2 bases, with 18 bases between the two germline ends. The CDR3 DNA follows: TGTGCCAGCAGCTTAAGGCCATCTGGCGCAGTTAACACCGGGGAGCTGTTTTTT. It specifies CASSLRPSGAVNTGELFF.

This clonotype was picked up many times. The chain joins TRBV7-2 to TRBJ1-4, with D uncertain. The CDR3 sequence is 14 residues long. CDR1 and CDR2 (germline): SGHTA, FQGNSA. V was cut by 2 bases and J by 0 bases, with 4 bases left in between. Written as DNA, the CDR3 is TGTGCCAGCAGCTTACAGGCAACTAATGAAAAACTGTTTTTT. Amino acid sequence: CASSLQATNEKLFF. The entire variable domain, with the rest obtained from reference TRBV7-2 and TRBJ1-4, is as follows: GAGVSQSPSNKVTEKGKDVELRCDPISGHTALYWYRQSLGQGLEFLIYFQGNSAPDKSGLPSDRFSAERTGGSVSTLTIQRTQQEDSAVYLCASSLQATNEKLFFGSGTQLSVL.